This entry describes one T cell receptor (beta chain). Per the germline V gene, CDR1 is WNHNN and CDR2 is SYGVQD (reference sequence). V lost 6 bases and J 3 bases, leaving 14 bases between the germline ends. This CDR3 has 14 amino acids. The data originate from a study of cytomegalovirus exposure and HLA in healthy donors. TCRdb's table, derived via immunoSEQ multiplex PCR, lists solely in-frame clones and lacks some. The profile shows 200,000 to 300,000 clones, approximately 83% of them singletons. The rearrangement uses TRBV10-1 and TRBJ2-5; perhaps TRBD2 as D (6 bases). Material for sequencing was PBMCs. The clonotype comes from a woman aged 25-40 years in good health and CMV-seropositive. The CDR3 protein is CASSAGLDKETQYF. CDR3 coding DNA: TGCGCCAGCAGCGCGGGGCTAGACAAAGAGACCCAGTACTTC.